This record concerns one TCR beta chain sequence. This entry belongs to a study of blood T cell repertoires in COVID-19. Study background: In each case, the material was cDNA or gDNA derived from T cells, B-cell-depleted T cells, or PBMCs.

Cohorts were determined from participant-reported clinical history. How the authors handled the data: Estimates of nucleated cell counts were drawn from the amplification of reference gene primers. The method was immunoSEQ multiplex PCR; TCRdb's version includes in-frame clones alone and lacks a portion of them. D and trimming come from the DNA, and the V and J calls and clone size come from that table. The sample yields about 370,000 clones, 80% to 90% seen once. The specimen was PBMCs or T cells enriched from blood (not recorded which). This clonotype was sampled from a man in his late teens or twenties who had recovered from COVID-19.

The CDR3 here is CASSYRVIRVNTEAFF. The DNA of the CDR3 is TGTGCCAGCAGTTACAGAGTCATCCGGGTGAACACTGAAGCTTTCTTT. V is TRBV6-5 and J is TRBJ1-1, with D unresolved. The length of the CDR3 is 16 residues. Deletions cut 2 bases from V and 0 bases from J, with 13 bases between. CDR1 is MNHEY, CDR2 SVGAGI, per germline.